The entry below gives a single TCR beta chain sequence along with its context. V lost 1 base and J lost 5; bases outside the gene matches: 7. CDR1 is SGHRS and CDR2 is YFSETQ in the germline V gene. CDR3 length: 16 amino acids. The sample comes from a study of OX40 agonist ivuxolimab in advanced cancers. Only in-frame clones appear in the TCRdb table, and some are missing; sequencing was by immunoSEQ multiplex PCR. The sample holds about 30,000 clones, around 80% seen once. This sequence was found in an adult with an advanced solid tumor such as melanoma, head and neck, liver or kidney cancer. V usage is TRBV5-1 and J usage is TRBJ2-5; 11 nucleotides align to TRBD2. Sequencing used CD4+ or CD8+ T cells sorted from blood, obtained in a trial of the OX40 agonist ivuxolimab. The CDR3 loop is CASSLTSGGLGETQYF. DNA for the CDR3: TGCGCCAGCAGCTTGACTAGCGGGGGACTCGGGGAGACCCAGTACTTC.